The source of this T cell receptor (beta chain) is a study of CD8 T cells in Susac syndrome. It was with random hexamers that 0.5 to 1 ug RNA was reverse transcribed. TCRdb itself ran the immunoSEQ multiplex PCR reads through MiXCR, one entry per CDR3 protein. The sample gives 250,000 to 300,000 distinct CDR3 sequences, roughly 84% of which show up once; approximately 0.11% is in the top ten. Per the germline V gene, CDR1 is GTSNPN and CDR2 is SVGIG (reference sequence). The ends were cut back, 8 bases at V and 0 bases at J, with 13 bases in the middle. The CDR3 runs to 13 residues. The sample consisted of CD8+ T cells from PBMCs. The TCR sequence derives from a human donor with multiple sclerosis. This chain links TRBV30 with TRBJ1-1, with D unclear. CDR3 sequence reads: CAASDGLNTEAFF. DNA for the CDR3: TGTGCCGCCTCTGACGGGTTGAACACTGAAGCTTTCTTT. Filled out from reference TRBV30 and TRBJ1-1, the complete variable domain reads SQTIHQWPATLVQPVGSPLSLECTVEGTSNPNLYWYRQAAGRGLQLLFYSVGIGQISSEVPQNLSASRPQDRQFILSSKKLLLSDSGFYLCAASDGLNTEAFFGQGTRLTVV.